Presented here are 19 T cell receptor beta chains from one specimen sequenced in a study of early stage breast cancer tumors. TCRdb keeps only in-frame clones here, not all; method: immunoSEQ multiplex PCR. The table has fewer than 30,000 clones, 50% to 75% seen once. Sequencing was performed on breast tumor tissue. Source of these receptors: a person in their fifties with breast cancer.

The V and J genes are TRBV7-4 and TRBJ2-5, with D maybe TRBD1 (5 bases). The CDR3 has 14 residues. V gave up 4 bases and J gave up 2 bases, with 11 bases separating them. The germline V gene encodes CDR1 SGHVT and CDR2 SQSDAQ. CDR3 DNA sequence: TGTGCCAGCAGCTCCCCCAGGGTGCAAGAGACCCAGTACTTC. Amino acid sequence: CASSSPRVQETQYF.

This chain uses TRBV18 with TRBJ2-5; tentative D call: TRBD2 (6 bases). This CDR3 comprises 13 residues. The germline V and J ends were trimmed by 6 bases and 5 bases, with 13 bases remaining between them. Germline V gene lookup returns CDR1 KGHSH and CDR2 LQKENI. The chain's CDR3 is CASSRGRGETQYF. The DNA of the CDR3 is TGTGCCAGCTCGCGGGGCAGAGGGGAGACCCAGTACTTC.

This clone was found a few times. The chain links TRBV30 to TRBJ2-6, with TRBD2 as a possible D gene (5 bases). V gave up 4 bases and J gave up 0 bases, with 16 bases separating them. Germline V gene sequence: CDR1 GTSNPN, CDR2 SVGIG (reference sequence). CDR3 length: 17 amino acids. The CDR3 coding sequence is TGTGCCTGGAACGCCGGGAAGCCAACCTCTGGGGCCAACGTCCTGACTTTC. Its translation: CAWNAGKPTSGANVLTF.

This chain links TRBV7-9 with TRBJ1-5; D perhaps matches TRBD1 (5 bases). CDR1 and CDR2 (germline): SEHNR, FQNEAQ (reference sequence). This CDR3 has 15 amino acids. V lost 5 bases to trimming and J lost 3 bases, with 14 bases between them. The CDR3 DNA reads as TGTGCCAGCAGCAGGGGAGACTCGAACAATCAGCCCCAGCATTTT. Amino acids: CASSRGDSNNQPQHF.

CDR3 protein: CASSPLVRPFYGYTF. The CDR3 region has the DNA TGTGCCAGCAGCCCTTTGGTCAGGCCTTTCTATGGCTACACCTTC. The chain joins TRBV27 to TRBJ1-2; D remains unclear. Looked up from germline, CDR1 is MNHEY and CDR2 is SMNVEV (reference sequence). V gave up 6 bases and J gave up 4 bases, with 18 bases separating them. CDR3 length: 15 residues.

This clone turned up a few times. DNA for the CDR3: TGTGCCAGCCGGTTGGCAGAAAAACTGTTTTTT. Translation gives CASRLAEKLFF. V gene TRBV2 combines with J gene TRBJ1-4; D is unclear. Looked up from germline, CDR1 is SNHLY and CDR2 is FYNNEI. This CDR3 comprises 11 residues. V lost 8 bases, J lost 8 bases, and 9 bases lay in between.

The chain combines TRBV18 with TRBJ2-1; tentative D call: TRBD1 (5 bases). This CDR3 has 12 amino acids. Looked up from germline, CDR1 is KGHSH and CDR2 is LQKENI. V dropped 6 bases and J dropped 4 bases, with 7 bases sitting between them. The CDR3 DNA reads as TGTGCCAGCTCCCCAGGGTACAATGAGCAGTTCTTC. Translating it yields CASSPGYNEQFF.

This clone is categorized as medium-sized. The CDR3 spells CASSQLLVSSIYF. The DNA for the CDR3 is TGTGCCAGCAGCCAATTACTAGTGTCATCCATATATTTT. This chain uses TRBV14 with TRBJ1-3; unclear D gene. The germline CDR1 and CDR2 sequences are SGHDN and FVKESK. The CDR3 consists of 13 residues. Trimming stripped 2 bases from V and 11 bases from J, with 13 bases between.

This clone was counted a few times. The chain is built from TRBV19 and TRBJ1-2; 8 nucleotides match TRBD1. The CDR3 extends over 13 amino acids. Per the germline V gene, CDR1 is LNHDA and CDR2 is SQIVND (reference sequence). With 5 bases clipped from V and 12 bases from J, the junction kept 11 bases outside the gene matches. This chain's CDR3 is CASSPRQGRTHTF. The CDR3 DNA sequence: TGTGCCAGTAGTCCGAGACAGGGGCGCACCCACACCTTC.

This clone was observed a handful of times. The chain recombines TRBV9 with TRBJ2-5; 11 bases match TRBD2. The CDR3 contains 19 residues. V was pared by 0 bases and J by 5 bases, with 15 bases of the junction left unmatched. The germline V gene encodes CDR1 SGDLS and CDR2 YYNGEE. As DNA, the CDR3 is TGTGCCAGCAGCGTAGGGGGGCTAGCGGGAGGCCCCGGCGTTGAGACCCAGTACTTC. Translating it yields CASSVGGLAGGPGVETQYF.

In this sample, this clone turned up a few times. J is TRBJ2-6 and V is TRBV13; the D is unclear. The CDR3 length is 14 residues. CDR1 is PRHDT, CDR2 FYEKMQ, per germline (reference sequence). V was trimmed by 6 bases and J by 0 bases, leaving 6 bases between them. The CDR3 DNA is TGTGCCAGCAGTCCTAGCTCTGGGGCCAACGTCCTGACTTTC. Residues: CASSPSSGANVLTF.

This rearrangement joins TRBV10-3 to TRBJ2-3; D possibly uses TRBD1 or TRBD2 (5 bases each). CDR1 ENHRY and CDR2 SYGVKD come from the germline V gene. The CDR3 length is 15 residues. Trimming removed 2 bases from V and 0 bases from J, with 9 bases in between. In DNA, the CDR3 is TGTGCCATCAGTGAGGAGGGGATTAGCACAGATACGCAGTATTTT. Translation: CAISEEGISTDTQYF.

This clone turned up a few times. The chain carries TRBV28 and TRBJ1-4; D perhaps matches TRBD1 (5 bases). The germline CDR1 and CDR2 sequences are MDHEN and SYDVKM. V was shortened by 5 bases and J by 7 bases, with 11 bases between the two germline ends. This CDR3 spans 13 amino acids. The CDR3 region has the DNA TGTGCCAGCAGTCCCGGGACCGGTGAAAAACTGTTTTTT. It specifies CASSPGTGEKLFF.

The V gene is TRBV19, the J gene TRBJ2-3; tentative D call: TRBD2 (5 bases). This CDR3 spans 14 amino acids. CDR1 LNHDA and CDR2 SQIVND come from the germline V gene (reference sequence). With 5 bases removed from V and 4 bases from J, the gap between germline ends came to 13 bases. This CDR3 reads CASSSRGISDTQYF. The CDR3 coding sequence is TGTGCCAGTAGTTCCCGGGGTATTTCAGATACGCAGTATTTT.

This rearrangement joins TRBV11-3 to TRBJ2-1; 13 bases map to TRBD2. There are 15 residues in the CDR3. Trimming removed 5 bases from V and 7 bases from J; junction bases left unmatched: 5. Germline V gene lookup returns CDR1 SGHNT and CDR2 YENEEA. CDR3 nucleotides: TGTGCCAGCAGCGACGGGACTAGCGGGACGAATGAGCAGTTCTTC. It yields the protein CASSDGTSGTNEQFF.

This sequence joins TRBV5-4 and TRBJ2-1; D gene unclear. The CDR3 is 12 amino acids. Per the germline V gene, CDR1 is SGHNT and CDR2 is YYREEE (reference sequence). Trimming took 0 bases from V and 9 from J, leaving 7 bases between them. The CDR3 protein is CASSLEESEQFF. In DNA form, the CDR3 reads TGTGCCAGCAGCTTGGAAGAATCTGAGCAGTTCTTC.

The chain couples TRBV4-3 to TRBJ2-2; TRBD2 matches 10 bases. V gave up 0 bases and J gave up 1 base; unmatched junction bases: 5. The germline V gene encodes CDR1 LGHNA and CDR2 YSLEER. The CDR3 loop spans 18 amino acids. CDR3 nucleotide sequence: TGCGCCAGCAGCCAAGACCCGGGACTAGCGCTGAACACCGGGGAGCTGTTTTTT. It translates to CASSQDPGLALNTGELFF.

The chain combines TRBV13 with TRBJ2-7; D unresolved. The CDR3 is made up of 14 amino acids. The germline V gene has CDR1 PRHDT and CDR2 FYEKMQ (reference sequence). The V end lost 0 bases, the J end lost 1 base, and 7 bases lay between the germline ends. The CDR3 loop reads CASSLGDQSYEQYF. As DNA, the CDR3 is TGTGCCAGCAGCTTAGGCGACCAATCCTACGAGCAGTACTTC.

The rearrangement links TRBV30 to TRBJ1-5, with 9 bases matching TRBD1. J gave up 7 bases and V 6 bases, and 7 bases lay outside the gene matches. Germline V CDR1 and CDR2: GTSNPN, SVGIG (reference sequence). This CDR3 comprises 13 residues. CDR3 sequence reads: CACSQGAGQPQHF. The CDR3 bases are TGTGCCTGCTCACAGGGGGCTGGGCAGCCCCAGCATTTT.